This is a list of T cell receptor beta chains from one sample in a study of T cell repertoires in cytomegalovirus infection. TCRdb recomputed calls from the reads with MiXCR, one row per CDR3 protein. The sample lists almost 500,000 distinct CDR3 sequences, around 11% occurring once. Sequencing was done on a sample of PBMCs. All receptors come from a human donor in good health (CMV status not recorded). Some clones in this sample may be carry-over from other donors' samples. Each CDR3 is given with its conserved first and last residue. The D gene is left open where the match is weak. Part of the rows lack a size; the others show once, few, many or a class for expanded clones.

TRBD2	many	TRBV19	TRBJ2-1	TGTGCCAGTAGTGCCTTGACCCGACTAGCGGGAGGGCCGGGTAGCTCCTACAATGAGCAGTTCTTC	CASSALTRLAGGPGSSYNEQFF
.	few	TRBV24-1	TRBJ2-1	TGTGCCACCAGTGACCCCTTATCGGGGGCATCCTACAATGAGCAGTTCTTC	CATSDPLSGASYNEQFF
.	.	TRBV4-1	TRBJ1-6	TGCGCCAGCAGCCAAGAGCTAGGGATATCTCCCCTCCACTTT	CASSQELGISPLHF
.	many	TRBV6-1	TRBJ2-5	TGTGCCAGCAGTGAACCTTGGGAGACCCAGTACTTC	CASSEPWETQYF
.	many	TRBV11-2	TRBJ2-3	TGTGCCAGCAGCTCGCCCTACAGGGCCACAGATACGCAGTATTTT	CASSSPYRATDTQYF
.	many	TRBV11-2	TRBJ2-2	TGTGCCAGCAGCCGACTCCTCGGGACCGGGGAGCTGTTTTTT	CASSRLLGTGELFF
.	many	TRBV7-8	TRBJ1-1	TGTGCCAGCAGCTTAATTCGGGGCGCCAACACTGAAGCTTTCTTT	CASSLIRGANTEAFF
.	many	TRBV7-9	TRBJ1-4	TGTGCCAGCAGCTTCCCTAGGTTCACGCGGGAAAAACTGTTTTTT	CASSFPRFTREKLFF
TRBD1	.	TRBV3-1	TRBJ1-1	TGTGCCAGCAGCCAAGATTTGGCAGGGGGAGCTTTCTTT	CASSQDLAGGAFF
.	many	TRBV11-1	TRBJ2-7	TGTGCCAGCAGCTTAGCAGGACAGAATGTCTACGAGCAGTACTTC	CASSLAGQNVYEQYF
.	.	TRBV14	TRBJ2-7	TGTGCCAGCAGCCCCTACTGGGGGGCGTACGAGCAGTACTTC	CASSPYWGAYEQYF
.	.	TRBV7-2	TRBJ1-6	TGTGCCAGCAGCACCCGGGGACCCCTCCACTTT	CASSTRGPLHF
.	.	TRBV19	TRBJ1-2	TGTGCCCGTGGGGCTCGACACCGGAGGGTCTATGGCTACACCTTC	CARGARHRRVYGYTF
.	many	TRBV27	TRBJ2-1	TGTGCCAGCAGCTTAGGAGGACAGATCAATGAGCAGTTCTTC	CASSLGGQINEQFF
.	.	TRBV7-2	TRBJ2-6	TGTGCCAGCAGCTTAGGCAGTCCCTCTGGGGCCAACGTCCTGACTTTC	CASSLGSPSGANVLTF
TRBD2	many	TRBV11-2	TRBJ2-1	TGTGCCAGCAGCTTAGACGGGGGGGCCAGTGATGAGCAGTTCTTC	CASSLDGGASDEQFF
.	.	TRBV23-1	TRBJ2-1	TGCGCCAGCACAGGTTCTAGTTCCCCCTCCTACAATGAGCAGTTCTTC	CASTGSSSPSYNEQFF
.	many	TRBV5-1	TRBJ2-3	TGCGCCAGCAGCTCAACGACAGGAAGCACAGATACGCAGTATTTT	CASSSTTGSTDTQYF
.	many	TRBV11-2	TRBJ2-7	TGTGCCAGCAGCTTCCGCCGGGACAAGACCTACGAGCAGTACTTC	CASSFRRDKTYEQYF
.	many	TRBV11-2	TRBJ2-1	TGTGCCAGCAAAAGCGGCAGCTCCTACAATGAGCAGTTCTTC	CASKSGSSYNEQFF
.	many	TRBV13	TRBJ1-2	TGTGCCAGCAGCTTACGGGCAGGGGGCTACACCTTC	CASSLRAGGYTF
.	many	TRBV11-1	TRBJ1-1	TGTGCCAGCAGCTTTCGACCCGGGCACACTGAAGCTTTCTTT	CASSFRPGHTEAFF
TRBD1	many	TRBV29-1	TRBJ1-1	TGCAGCTCGGGACAGGGAGAAGCTTTCTTT	CSSGQGEAFF
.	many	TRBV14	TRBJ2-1	TGTGCCAGCAGCCAAGAGAAAGGGCTTTCGCCGAGAAATGAGCAGTTCTTC	CASSQEKGLSPRNEQFF
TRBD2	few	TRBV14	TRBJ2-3	TGTGCCAGCAGCCTCGCCGGGACTAGATCAGATACGCAGTATTTT	CASSLAGTRSDTQYF
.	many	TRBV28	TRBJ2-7	TGTGCCAGCAGTTCCCCCCCCATCTACGAGCAGTACTTC	CASSSPPIYEQYF
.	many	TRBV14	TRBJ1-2	TGTGCCAGCAGCCAAGATACGAAGGGGTATGGCTACACCTTC	CASSQDTKGYGYTF
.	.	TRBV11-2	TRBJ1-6	TGTGCCAGCAGCTTGAGGGCAGCGTATAATTCACCCCTCCACTTT	CASSLRAAYNSPLHF
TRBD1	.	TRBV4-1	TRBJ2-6	TGCGCCAGCAGCCAAGAGGGGCAGGGGGCTAACGGGGCCAACGTCCTGACTTTC	CASSQEGQGANGANVLTF
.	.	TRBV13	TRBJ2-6	TGTGCCAGCACCCCTAACGGCCTCTCTGGGGCCAACGTCCTGACTTTC	CASTPNGLSGANVLTF
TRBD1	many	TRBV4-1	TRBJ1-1	TGCGCCAGCAGCCACCTCGACAGGGGGAGTTCTGATGAAGCTTTCTTT	CASSHLDRGSSDEAFF
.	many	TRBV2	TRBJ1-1	TGTGCCAGCAGGGAGACAGTGAACACTGAAGCTTTCTTT	CASRETVNTEAFF
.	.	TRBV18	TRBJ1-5	TGTGCCAGCTCATCTCAGACAGCGTATAGCAATCAGCCCCAGCATTTT	CASSSQTAYSNQPQHF
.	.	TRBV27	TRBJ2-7	TGTGCCAGCAGTTTAGGACGGCTGCTCTCCTACGAGCAGTACTTC	CASSLGRLLSYEQYF
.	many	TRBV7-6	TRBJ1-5	TGTGCCAGCAGCCGCACAGGGAATCAGCCCCAGCATTTT	CASSRTGNQPQHF
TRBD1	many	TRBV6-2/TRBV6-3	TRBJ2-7	TGTGCCAGCAGGCCCAGGACAGGTTCCTACGAGCAGTACTTC	CASRPRTGSYEQYF
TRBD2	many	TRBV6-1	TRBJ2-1	TGTGCCACCAACACGTTTAGCGGGAGTTTCGACAATGAGCAGTTCTTC	CATNTFSGSFDNEQFF
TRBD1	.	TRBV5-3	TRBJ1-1	TGTGCCAGAAGCTGCTCCGGGACAGGGTCTGAAGCTTTCTTT	CARSCSGTGSEAFF
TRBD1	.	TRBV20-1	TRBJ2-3	TGCAGTGCTTCCGGGACAGGTAGCACAGATACGCAGTATTTT	CSASGTGSTDTQYF
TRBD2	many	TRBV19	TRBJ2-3	TGTGCCAGTAGCTCATCGGGACTAGCGGGGGGGACTAGCACAGATACGCAGTATTTT	CASSSSGLAGGTSTDTQYF
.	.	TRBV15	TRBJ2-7	TGTGCCACCAGCAGGACCAGGGCAGAAGCCTCCTACGAGCAGTACTTC	CATSRTRAEASYEQYF
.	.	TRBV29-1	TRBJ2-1	TGCAGCGTTGCCGGTCTGAGCTCCTACAATGAGCAGTTCTTC	CSVAGLSSYNEQFF
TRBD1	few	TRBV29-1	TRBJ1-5	TGCAGCGCCAGGACAGGGGGCAGCAATCAGCCCCAGCATTTT	CSARTGGSNQPQHF
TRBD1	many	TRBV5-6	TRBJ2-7	TGTGCCAGCAGCTTGTGGACAGGAAGCGAGCAGTACTTC	CASSLWTGSEQYF
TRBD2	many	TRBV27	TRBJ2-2	TGTGCCAGCAGTTTAGAAGGGGTGACAGGCACCGGACTAGCCCCCGGGGAGCTGTTTTTT	CASSLEGVTGTGLAPGELFF
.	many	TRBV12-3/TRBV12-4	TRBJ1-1	TGTGCCAGCAGTTTATATGGGCAGAACACTGAAGCTTTCTTT	CASSLYGQNTEAFF
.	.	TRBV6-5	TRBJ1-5	TGTGCCAGCAGTTACTCGGGCGGCTCCAAGCATTTT	CASSYSGGSKHF
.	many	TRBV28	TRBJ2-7	TGTGCCAGCAGTTTATCGCGGGGGCGCGCGCACGAGCAGTACTTC	CASSLSRGRAHEQYF
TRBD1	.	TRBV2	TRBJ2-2	TGTGCCAGCGGGACAGGGATAAGTTCCGGGGAGCTGTTTTTT	CASGTGISSGELFF
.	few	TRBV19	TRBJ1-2	TGTGCCAGTAGTAAGGGGGAGAACTATGGCTACACCTTC	CASSKGENYGYTF
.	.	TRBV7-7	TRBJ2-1	TGTGCCAGCAGCCGACAGCTTACCCCCTACAATGAGCAGTTCTTC	CASSRQLTPYNEQFF
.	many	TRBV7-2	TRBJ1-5	TGTGCCAGCAGCTTATTTTCAGGCAGCAATAGCAATCAGCCCCAGCATTTT	CASSLFSGSNSNQPQHF
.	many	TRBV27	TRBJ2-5	TGTGCCAGCAGCCAGGGTGGGGGTGATAAGACCCAGTACTTC	CASSQGGGDKTQYF